The 18 T cell receptor beta chains given below trace back to one sample, sequenced in a study of T-cell reconstitution after alpha-beta-depleted transplantation in children. Preparation of the TCRbeta library used unique molecular identifiers. MiXCR was run by TCRdb on the PCR reads, yielding one entry per CDR3 protein. This table holds hundreds of thousands of distinct CDR3 sequences, approximately 10% found once. This specimen consisted of PBMCs from the stem cell graft donor, obtained from the stem cell graft. These receptors all come from a human donor who donated a stem cell graft to a child with acute myeloid leukemia.

This clonotype was observed a handful of times. The chain carries TRBV6-6 and TRBJ2-1, with TRBD1 matching 7 bases. The CDR3 is 13 residues long. Per germline, CDR1 MNHNY and CDR2 SVGAGI (reference sequence). The ends lost 8 bases at V and 2 bases at J; junction bases unmatched: 3. This CDR3 is CASRTGPYNEQFF. As DNA, the CDR3 is TGTGCCAGCCGGACAGGACCCTACAATGAGCAGTTCTTC.

The gene calls are TRBV28 and TRBJ2-7; D uncertain. Looked up from germline, CDR1 is MDHEN and CDR2 is SYDVKM. V lost 7 bases to trimming and J lost 3 bases, with 10 bases between them. This CDR3 region has 12 residues. DNA of the CDR3: TGTGCCAGCAATTATTTATTCTACGAGCAGTACTTC. Translation gives CASNYLFYEQYF.

Ten or more counts support this clonotype. This chain connects TRBV3-1 to TRBJ1-2; D may be TRBD1 (5 bases). Between the trimmed V and J ends, which lost 7 bases and 4 bases, there was a span of 16 bases. The CDR3 consists of 14 residues. The germline CDR1 and CDR2 sequences are LGHDT and YNNKEL (reference sequence). This chain's CDR3 is CASTPTHRSYGYTF. In DNA, the CDR3 is TGTGCCAGCACCCCGACCCACAGGTCCTATGGCTACACCTTC.

This clonotype occurred a few times. The chain has TRBV3-1 and TRBJ1-1; the D is unclear. Trimming took 0 bases from V and 0 from J, leaving 11 bases between them. Looked up from germline, CDR1 is LGHDT and CDR2 is YNNKEL (reference sequence). The CDR3 runs 16 residues. The CDR3 region is CASSQDGGRMNTEAFF. CDR3 nucleotides: TGTGCCAGCAGCCAAGATGGTGGGCGAATGAACACTGAAGCTTTCTTT.

V is TRBV11-2 and J is TRBJ1-4; TRBD1 aligns across 7 bases. The CDR3 totals 16 residues. The J segment lost 8 bases and the V segment lost 3 bases, leaving 12 bases of the junction unmatched. Germline values: CDR1 SGHAT, CDR2 FQNNGV. The CDR3 nucleotides read TGTGCCAGCAGCTTCAGAACCGACAGGGCTTACGAAAAACTGTTTTTT. Translation gives CASSFRTDRAYEKLFF.

This sequence joins TRBV28 and TRBJ2-2; perhaps TRBD2 as D (6 bases). Trimming stripped 10 bases from V and 0 bases from J, with 12 bases between. The CDR3 has 14 residues. CDR1 MDHEN and CDR2 SYDVKM come from the germline V gene. The CDR3 loop reads CATIGTSNTGELFF. CDR3 bases: TGTGCCACCATCGGGACTTCGAACACCGGGGAGCTGTTTTTT.

This clonotype has more than one count but fewer than ten. V gene TRBV29-1 combines with J gene TRBJ2-3; D is uncertain. Deletions cut 4 bases from V and 6 bases from J, with 11 bases between. This CDR3 has 12 amino acids. The germline CDR1 and CDR2 sequences are SQVTM and ANQGSEA. The CDR3 DNA reads TGCAGCGTTGCCCAGTTGGCTGATACGCAGTATTTT. Amino acids: CSVAQLADTQYF.

This clonotype was detected only a few times. The CDR3 spells CSARSTEAFF. The CDR3 bases are TGCAGTGCTAGGTCGACTGAAGCTTTCTTT. The chain uses TRBV20-1 and TRBJ1-1; D remains ambiguous. Germline V CDR1 and CDR2: DFQATT, SNEGSKA (reference sequence). This CDR3 is built from 10 residues. Trimming shortened V by 3 bases and J by 5 bases, and 4 bases separated the two germline ends.

The chain recombines TRBV18 with TRBJ2-3; possibly TRBD1 for D (6 bases). V dropped 3 bases and J dropped 4 bases, with 14 bases sitting between them. Looked up from germline, CDR1 is KGHSH and CDR2 is LQKENI. CDR3 size: 15 residues. The CDR3 protein is CASSPPRGSPDTQYF. The DNA for the CDR3 is TGTGCCAGCTCACCCCCTAGGGGGTCCCCAGATACGCAGTATTTT.

This clonotype was recorded at least ten times. V and J are TRBV20-1 and TRBJ2-5, with 12 nucleotides matching TRBD2. The CDR3 runs to 16 residues. Germline values: CDR1 DFQATT, CDR2 SNEGSKA (reference sequence). V dropped 5 bases and J dropped 4; count of bases not matched to a gene: 11. Here the CDR3 DNA reads TGCAGTGCTGCAGGGGGGGGACTAGCGGGTTTAGAGACCCAGTACTTC. It codes for CSAAGGGLAGLETQYF.

This clonotype showed up just a few times. The chain combines TRBV10-3 with TRBJ2-1, with 11 bases that match TRBD2. Germline CDR1 ENHRY, CDR2 SYGVKD. V gave up 6 bases and J gave up 10 bases; unmatched junction bases: 11. The CDR3 spans 15 residues. The CDR3 DNA is TGTGCCATCAGGACTAGCGGGGCATCTCCGGGGGAGCAGTTCTTC. It translates to CAIRTSGASPGEQFF.

This clonotype has ten or more counts. The chain uses TRBV29-1 and TRBJ2-7, with 10 nucleotides matching TRBD1. CDR1 is SQVTM, CDR2 ANQGSEA, per germline. CDR3 length: 14 amino acids. Trimming cost V 2 bases and J 2 bases; bases outside gene matches: 3. The CDR3 sequence: CSVELGQGTYEQYF. CDR3 in DNA: TGCAGCGTTGAACTGGGACAGGGGACCTACGAGCAGTACTTC.

This clonotype has just a few counts. The J gene is TRBJ1-2, the V gene TRBV9; D unresolved. The CDR3 spans 14 residues. In germline, CDR1 is SGDLS, CDR2 YYNGEE. Between the trimmed V and J ends, which lost 0 bases and 4 bases, there was a span of 10 bases. The CDR3 is CASSVGRGGYGYTF. The CDR3 DNA reads TGTGCCAGCAGCGTAGGACGGGGAGGCTATGGCTACACCTTC.

This clonotype came up a few times. The chain has TRBV12-3 or TRBV12-4 and TRBJ1-4; unclear D gene. The CDR3 sequence is 15 residues long. Trimming took 3 bases from V and 4 from J, leaving 12 bases between them. The CDR3 loop is CASSLSEVLNEKLFF. In DNA form, the CDR3 reads TGTGCCAGCAGTTTGAGTGAAGTCCTTAATGAAAAACTGTTTTTT.

This clonotype was picked up many times. This chain uses TRBV24-1 with TRBJ2-7; 8 positions match TRBD1. V lost 7 bases, J lost 8 bases, and 24 bases stayed unmatched. The germline CDR1 and CDR2 sequences are KGHDR and SFDVKD. This CDR3 region has 18 residues. CDR3 bases: TGTGCCACCAGGAAGCCGGGACAGGCGGTGTGGGGTTTCTTGAAGCAGTACTTC. It encodes CATRKPGQAVWGFLKQYF.

This clonotype was detected only a few times. The chain recombines TRBV3-1 with TRBJ2-7, with 7 positions matching TRBD2. CDR3 length equals 15 residues. Germline V gene lookup returns CDR1 LGHDT and CDR2 YNNKEL (reference sequence). The ends lost 2 bases at V and 6 bases at J; junction bases unmatched: 10. CDR3 in amino acids: CASSQLGGSGREQYF. The CDR3 DNA reads TGTGCCAGCAGCCAACTTGGCGGGAGCGGGCGCGAGCAGTACTTC.

As concerns this clonotype: A clone one base away is much larger, so this may be a read error. In this CDR3 the conserved last residue, phenylalanine or tryptophan, is missing, so a read error is likely. The V and J genes are TRBV20-1 and TRBJ1-4; TRBD1 might be the D (5 bases). Germline V gene data show CDR1 as DFQATT and CDR2 as SNEGSKA (reference sequence). The V gene lost 6 bases and the J gene lost 6 bases, with 14 bases spanning the gap. The CDR3 has 13 residues. The CDR3: CSARTLGDEKLFI. In DNA, the CDR3 is TGCAGTGCGCGGACATTGGGGGATGAAAAACTGTTTATT.

The chain carries TRBV25-1 and TRBJ2-7, with 7 nucleotides matching TRBD2. The J segment lost 2 bases and the V segment lost 5 bases, leaving 6 bases of the junction unmatched. This CDR3 comprises 14 residues. Germline CDR1 MGHDK, CDR2 SYGVNS. The CDR3 nucleotides read TGTGCCAGCAGTCGCGGGGGAGGGGCCTACGAGCAGTACTTC. Its translation is CASSRGGGAYEQYF.